This TCR beta chain was recorded in a study of cytomegalovirus exposure and HLA in healthy donors. Study conclusions and caveats: There were some V segments, including TRBV6-2 and TRBV6-3, excluded as indistinguishable. Across donors, most TCRs were seen rarely, yet some public ones were widespread.

The CDR3 extends over 17 amino acids. Trimming stripped 4 bases from V and 3 bases from J, with 18 bases between. Germline loops: CDR1 SGHDN, CDR2 FVKESK. Nominal health characterized the donors when sampled, though unrecorded immune exposures were likely. As for this clone: Its cognate antigen is unknown. The identical CDR3 is also encoded by other nucleotide sequences in the sample.

With 60 Vbeta and 13 Jbeta primers, the PCR was carried out. Assay: immunoSEQ multiplex PCR; the TCRdb copy retains only in-frame clones and omits some. The sample holds around 230,000 clones, over 75% seen once. The clonotype comes from a male donor in good health and CMV-seronegative. Sequencing input: PBMCs. The chain joins TRBV14 to TRBJ2-2, with TRBD1 as a possible D gene (8 bases). CDR3 sequence reads: CASSPLTGGVDTGELFF. For the CDR3, the DNA is TGTGCCAGCAGCCCTCTAACAGGGGGGGTCGACACCGGGGAGCTGTTTTTT.